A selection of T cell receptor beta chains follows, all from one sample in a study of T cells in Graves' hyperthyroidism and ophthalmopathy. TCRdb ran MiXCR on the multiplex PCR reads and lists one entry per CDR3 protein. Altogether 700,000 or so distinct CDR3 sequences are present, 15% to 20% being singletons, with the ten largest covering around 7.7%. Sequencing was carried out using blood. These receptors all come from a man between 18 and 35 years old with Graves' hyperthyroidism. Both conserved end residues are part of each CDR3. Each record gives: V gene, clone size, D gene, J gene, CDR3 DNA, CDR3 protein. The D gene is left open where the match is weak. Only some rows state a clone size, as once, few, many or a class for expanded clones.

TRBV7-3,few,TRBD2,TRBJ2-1,TGTGCCAGCAGCTTAAGGCCTAGCGGGACTTACAATGAGCAGTTCTTC,CASSLRPSGTYNEQFF
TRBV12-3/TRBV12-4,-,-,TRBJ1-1,TGTGCCAGCAGTGGGGGGGGCCTACCTTTCTTT,CASSGGGLPFF
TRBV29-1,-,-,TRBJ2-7,TGCAGCGCTAAGACAGACCGAGCTTACGAGCAGTACTTC,CSAKTDRAYEQYF
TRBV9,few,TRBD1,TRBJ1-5,TGTGCCAGCTCACCCCCACTCACGGACAGGACTGATCAGCCCCAGCATTTT,CASSPPLTDRTDQPQHF
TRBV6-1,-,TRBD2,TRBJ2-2,TGTGCCAGCAAGAAGCGGGAGTCCGGGGAGCTGTTTTTT,CASKKRESGELFF
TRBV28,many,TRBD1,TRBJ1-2,TGTGCCAGCAGTCTACCCTGGGGACAGGTTAACTATGGCTACACCTTC,CASSLPWGQVNYGYTF
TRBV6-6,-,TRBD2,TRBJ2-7,TGTGCCAGCAGTTACGTAGCGGGAACCTACGAGCAGTACTTC,CASSYVAGTYEQYF
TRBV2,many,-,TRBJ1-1,TGTGCCAGCAGTCCGGGGGGATGGACTGAAGCTTTCTTT,CASSPGGWTEAFF
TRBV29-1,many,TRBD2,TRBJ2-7,TGCAGCGTTTTGGGACTAGCGGGGACCTACGAGCAGTACTTC,CSVLGLAGTYEQYF
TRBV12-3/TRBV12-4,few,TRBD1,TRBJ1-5,TGTGCCAGCAGTTTAGCCACAGGGGATCGGCACAATCAGCCCCAGCATTTT,CASSLATGDRHNQPQHF
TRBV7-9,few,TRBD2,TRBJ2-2,TGTGCCAGCGGGGGACTAGCGGGACCTACCGGGGAGCTGTTTTTT,CASGGLAGPTGELFF
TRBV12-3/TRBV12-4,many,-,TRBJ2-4,TGTGCCAGCAGACCACCCGCCGGGGCTGGAGAAAACATTCAGTACTTC,CASRPPAGAGENIQYF
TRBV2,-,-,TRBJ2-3,TGTGCCAGCGGGGGACCTACCTACGAGGATACGCAGTATTTT,CASGGPTYEDTQYF
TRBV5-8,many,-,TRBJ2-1,TGTGCCAGCAGCTCGGTTGAGCAGTTCTTC,CASSSVEQFF
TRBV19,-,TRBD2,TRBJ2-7,TGTGCCAGTAGTTTGAAGACTAGCGGGAGGGTATACGAGCAGTACTTC,CASSLKTSGRVYEQYF
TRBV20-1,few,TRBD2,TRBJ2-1,TGCAGTGCTACCCTCTCGCGGGGGTTGGGGTTGGATGAGCAGTTCTTC,CSATLSRGLGLDEQFF
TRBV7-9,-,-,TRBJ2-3,TGTGCCAGCAGCCCAGGACGCCATTCGAGCACAGATACGCAGTATTTT,CASSPGRHSSTDTQYF
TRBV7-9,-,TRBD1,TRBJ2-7,TGTGCCAGCAGCTCAAGAGATCACAGGGGAGTGGACGAGCAGTACTTC,CASSSRDHRGVDEQYF
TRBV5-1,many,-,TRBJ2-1,TGCGCCAGCAGCTTGGGTGTCAGGGGCTCTGAGCAGTTCTTC,CASSLGVRGSEQFF
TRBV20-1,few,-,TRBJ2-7,TGCAGTGCGAACCAGAGGGGCCCCAACTACGAGCAGTACTTC,CSANQRGPNYEQYF
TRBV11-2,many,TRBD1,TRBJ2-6,TGTGCCAGCAGCCTACAGGGGGCCTACTCTGGGGCCAACGTCCTGACTTTC,CASSLQGAYSGANVLTF
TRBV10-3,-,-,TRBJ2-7,TGTGCCATCAGTGACTTCCGGGGGAGCTACGAGCAGTACTTC,CAISDFRGSYEQYF
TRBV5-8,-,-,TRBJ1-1,TGTGCTACGGGGGGGTGGAACACTGAAGCTTTCTTT,CATGGWNTEAFF
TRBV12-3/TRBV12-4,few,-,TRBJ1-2,TGTGCCAGCAGTTCGTGGCAGGGGATCTATGGCTACACCTTC,CASSSWQGIYGYTF
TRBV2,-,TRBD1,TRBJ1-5,TGTGCCAGCAGAAACAGGGGGGTAGGCAATCAGCCCCAGCATTTT,CASRNRGVGNQPQHF
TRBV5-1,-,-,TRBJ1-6,TGCGCCAGCAGCTTGTATGGGCAGGGTAATTCACCCCTCCACTTT,CASSLYGQGNSPLHF
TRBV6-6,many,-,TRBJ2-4,TGTGCCAGCAGTTACGGGGGCCAACCGCCCAAAAACATTCAGTACTTC,CASSYGGQPPKNIQYF
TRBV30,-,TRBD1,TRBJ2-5,TGTGCCTGGAGTCCGGGACAGGGGGCTGGTGAGACCCAGTACTTC,CAWSPGQGAGETQYF
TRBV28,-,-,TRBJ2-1,TGTGCCAGCAGCTACAATGGCCCCCGGCCTGAGCAGTTCTTC,CASSYNGPRPEQFF
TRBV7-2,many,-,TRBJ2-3,TGTGCCAGCAGCCCCGAGAGGGGGGCCCGCACAGATACGCAGTATTTT,CASSPERGARTDTQYF
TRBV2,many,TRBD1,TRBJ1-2,TGTGCCAGCTGCCGGGACAGGGGTGGGTTAGACGGCTACACCTTC,CASCRDRGGLDGYTF
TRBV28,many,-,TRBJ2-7,TGTGCCAGCAGTCCGCGTGACAGCTCCCCCTACGAGCAGTACTTC,CASSPRDSSPYEQYF
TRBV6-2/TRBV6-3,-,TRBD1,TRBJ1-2,TGTGCCAGCAGGGATGGGACAGGGGATGGCTACACCTTC,CASRDGTGDGYTF
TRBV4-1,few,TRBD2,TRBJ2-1,TGCGCCAGCAGTCTTACGCCGGGACTAGCGGGACTTTCGACCTACAATGAGCAGTTCTTC,CASSLTPGLAGLSTYNEQFF
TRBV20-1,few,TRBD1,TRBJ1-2,TGCAGTGCTGTCAAGACAGGGGCCAAAGGCTACACCTTC,CSAVKTGAKGYTF
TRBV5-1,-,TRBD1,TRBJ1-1,TGCGCCAGCACCTCATCGACAGGGGGGCTCACTGAAGCTTTCTTT,CASTSSTGGLTEAFF
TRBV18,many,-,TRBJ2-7,TGTGCCAGCTCACCACCGACCCCGAACGGCGAGCAGTACTTC,CASSPPTPNGEQYF